This TCR beta chain came from a study of T cells of healthy individuals. In this sample, this clonotype turned up many times. TCRdb passed the 5' RACE reads through MiXCR, listing each CDR3 protein once. The table shows some 100,000 distinct CDR3 sequences, with roughly a sixth occurring only once. Germline V gene sequence: CDR1 LGHNA, CDR2 YNFKEQ. V was pared by 4 bases and J by 1 base, with 3 bases of the junction left unmatched. There are 14 residues in the CDR3. This TCR derives from a human donor in good health. The chain employs TRBV4-2 and TRBJ1-1; 7 bases match TRBD1. The CDR3 DNA is TGTGCCAGCAGCCTCCGGGACAGGAACACTGAAGCTTTCTTT. Its translation: CASSLRDRNTEAFF.